This T cell receptor (beta chain) was observed in a study of blood T cell repertoires in COVID-19. Study-level background: Acute and convalescent COVID-19 specimens originated in the United States, Italy and Spain.

Clones were sequenced by immunoSEQ multiplex PCR, and TCRdb holds only the in-frame ones, with some missing. The table lists fewer than 250,000 clones, 84% of them singletons. The CDR3 contains 16 residues. The V gene's germline CDR1 is KGHSH and CDR2 LQKENI. The J segment lost 1 base and the V segment lost 2 bases, leaving 4 bases of the junction unmatched. This receptor was obtained from a woman aged 80 or over with COVID-19, enrolled during active disease. The sample was peripheral blood. The chain is built from TRBV18 and TRBJ2-5, with 10 bases that match TRBD1. This CDR3 is CASSPVGQGTQETQYF. As DNA, the CDR3 is TGTGCCAGCTCACCAGTGGGACAGGGGACCCAAGAGACCCAGTACTTC.